This TCR beta chain derives from a study of cytomegalovirus exposure and HLA in healthy donors. At the level of the study: Earlier, roughly 120 million unique TCR beta sequences were recovered from 170 million or so T cells by an analysis.

In the case of this clone: The antigen remains undetermined.

Overall study findings and caveats: Later analysis identified 16,951 TCR beta sequences associated with HLA alleles, using a false discovery rate threshold of 0.05.

The V end lost 5 bases, the J end lost 6 bases, and 12 bases lay between the germline ends. Per the germline V gene, CDR1 is SGHAT and CDR2 is FQDESV (reference sequence). There are 13 residues in the CDR3. PCR involved 60 Vbeta and 13 Jbeta primers. Data came from immunoSEQ multiplex PCR; TCRdb stores just in-frame clones and leaves some out. Among 120,000 to 150,000 clones listed, about four fifths were seen once. This clonotype was sampled from a man in his forties in good health and CMV-seropositive. V and J are TRBV11-1 and TRBJ2-3; the D is unclear. Sequenced sample: PBMCs. CDR3 in amino acids: CASSLPPVDTQYF. In DNA, the CDR3 is TGTGCCAGCAGCCTCCCACCAGTTGATACGCAGTATTTT.